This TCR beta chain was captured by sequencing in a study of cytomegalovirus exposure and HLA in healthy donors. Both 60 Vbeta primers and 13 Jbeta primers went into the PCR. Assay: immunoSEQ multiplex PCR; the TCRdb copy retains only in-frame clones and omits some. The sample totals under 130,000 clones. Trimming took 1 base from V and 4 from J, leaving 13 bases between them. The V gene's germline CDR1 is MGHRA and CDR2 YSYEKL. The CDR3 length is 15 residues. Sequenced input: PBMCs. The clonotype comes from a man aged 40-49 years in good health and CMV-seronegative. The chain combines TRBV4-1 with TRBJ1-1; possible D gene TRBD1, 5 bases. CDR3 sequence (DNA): TGCGCCAGCAGCCAAGCGCAGGGATCCCGCACTGAAGCTTTCTTT. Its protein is CASSQAQGSRTEAFF.